The rows below give T cell receptor beta chains drawn from one sample of a study of T cell responses to AZD1222 COVID-19 vaccine. TCRdb's table, derived via immunoSEQ multiplex PCR, lists solely in-frame clones and lacks some. Here the sample spans around 140,000 clones, roughly 90% being singletons. Sequencing used peripheral blood, obtained on day 0 of AZD1222 vaccination. These receptors all stem from an adult in good health. Each CDR3 is given without its conserved first and last residue.

j_call v_call cdr3_aa
TRBJ2-5 TRBV9 ASSRGLAGRETQY
TRBJ1-1 TRBV6-6 ASRMRQGATTEAF
TRBJ2-3 TRBV9 ASSPLLEGQY
TRBJ1-6 TRBV6-4 ASSRGGSRSPLH
TRBJ2-3 TRBV7-2 ASGRDTQY
TRBJ1-2 TRBV29-1 SVDTNAEGYGYT
TRBJ2-2 TRBV5-5 ASSFLAAGTGELF
TRBJ2-7 TRBV5-8 ASSFQGQGRNEQY
TRBJ2-1 TRBV6-5 ASSYWGTNNEQF
TRBJ2-3 TRBV28 ASSPTQPLRTDTQY
TRBJ1-6 TRBV7-2 ASSLPGQVASPLH
TRBJ1-2 TRBV20-1 SAREGEGYT
TRBJ1-2 TRBV7-2 ASSLTRQGGDGYT
TRBJ2-3 TRBV7-3 ASSLTRRDTQY
TRBJ2-3 TRBV3-1/TRBV3-2 ASSRTSGRARVSRTDTQY
TRBJ1-5 TRBV19 ASSPGQVNQPQH
TRBJ1-4 TRBV3-1/TRBV3-2 ASSPVITTNEKLF
TRBJ1-2 TRBV9 ASSARDRANYGYT
TRBJ2-7 TRBV6-2/TRBV6-3 ASSPLRGTYEQY
TRBJ2-7 TRBV4-3 ASSQDSQGNEQY
TRBJ1-1 TRBV6-5 ASRSDRGAF
TRBJ1-2 TRBV4-3 ASSQGGAEFYGYT
TRBJ2-5 TRBV5-1 ASSLKGWGQETQY
TRBJ2-5 TRBV18 ASSPRGGETQY
TRBJ1-6 TRBV12-3/TRBV12-4 ASSLLDSPLH
TRBJ2-7 TRBV24-1 ATSDVGTSGSYEQY
TRBJ2-1 TRBV7-9 ASSPDRSTGYNEQF
TRBJ2-1 TRBV7-9 ASTVAGVGGNEQF
TRBJ1-6 TRBV7-9 ASSSTDNNSPLH
TRBJ2-2 TRBV11-2 ASSPPGRVPNTGELF
TRBJ1-5 TRBV19 ASTLDRGGRNQPQH
TRBJ1-2 TRBV7-9 ASSFGTEYGYT
TRBJ1-4 TRBV3-1/TRBV3-2 ASSLLTTNEKLF
TRBJ1-6 TRBV15 ATSTLGTGGNSPLH
TRBJ2-1 TRBV11-3 ASSLVGTMLYNEQF
TRBJ1-6 TRBV19 ASSIRTELGNSPLH
TRBJ2-7 TRBV9 ASSEGPKGTPYEQY